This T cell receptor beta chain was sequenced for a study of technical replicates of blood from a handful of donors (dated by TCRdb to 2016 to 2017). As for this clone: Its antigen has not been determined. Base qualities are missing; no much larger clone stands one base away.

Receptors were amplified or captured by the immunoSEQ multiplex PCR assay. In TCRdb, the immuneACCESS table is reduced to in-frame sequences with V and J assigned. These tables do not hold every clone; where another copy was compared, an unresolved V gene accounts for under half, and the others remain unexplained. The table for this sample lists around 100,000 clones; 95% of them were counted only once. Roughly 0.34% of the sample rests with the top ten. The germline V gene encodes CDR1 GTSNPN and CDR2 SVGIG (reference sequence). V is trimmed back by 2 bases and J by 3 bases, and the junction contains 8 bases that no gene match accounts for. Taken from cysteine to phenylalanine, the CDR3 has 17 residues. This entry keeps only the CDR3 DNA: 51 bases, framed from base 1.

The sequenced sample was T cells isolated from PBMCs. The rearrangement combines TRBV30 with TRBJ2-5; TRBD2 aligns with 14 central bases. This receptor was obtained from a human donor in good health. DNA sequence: TGTGCCTGGAGTACCAGACTAGCGGGAGGGCCGAAAGAGACCCAGTACTTC. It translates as CAWSTRLAGGPKETQYF.